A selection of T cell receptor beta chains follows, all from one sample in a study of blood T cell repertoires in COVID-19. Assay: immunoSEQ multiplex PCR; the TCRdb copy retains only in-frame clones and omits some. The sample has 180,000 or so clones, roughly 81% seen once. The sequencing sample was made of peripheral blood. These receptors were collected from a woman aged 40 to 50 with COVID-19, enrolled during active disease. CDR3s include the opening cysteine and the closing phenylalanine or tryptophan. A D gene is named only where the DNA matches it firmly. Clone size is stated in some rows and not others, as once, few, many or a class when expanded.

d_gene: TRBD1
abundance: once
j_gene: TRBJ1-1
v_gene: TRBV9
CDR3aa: CASSGSRQGVEGTEAFF
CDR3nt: TGTGCCAGCAGCGGCTCCCGACAGGGTGTTGAGGGCACTGAAGCTTTCTTT

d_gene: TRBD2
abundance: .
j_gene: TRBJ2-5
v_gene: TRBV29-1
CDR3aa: CSVEAQGLKETQYF
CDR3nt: TGCAGCGTTGAGGCCCAGGGACTAAAAGAGACCCAGTACTTC

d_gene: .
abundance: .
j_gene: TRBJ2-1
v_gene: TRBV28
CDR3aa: CASSPISTKGLLPHEQFF
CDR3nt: TGTGCCAGCAGTCCAATCTCTACCAAGGGGTTACTACCTCACGAGCAGTTCTTC

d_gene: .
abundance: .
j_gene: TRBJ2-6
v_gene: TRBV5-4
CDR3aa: CASSPPGRSGANVLTF
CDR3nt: TGTGCCAGCAGCCCGCCAGGCCGCTCTGGGGCCAACGTCCTGACTTTC

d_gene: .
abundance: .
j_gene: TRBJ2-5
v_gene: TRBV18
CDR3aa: CASSSLRGTETQYF
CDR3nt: TGTGCCAGCTCATCTCTTCGGGGTACCGAGACCCAGTACTTC

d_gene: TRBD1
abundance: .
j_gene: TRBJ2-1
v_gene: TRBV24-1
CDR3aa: CATSPGQGSLNEQFF
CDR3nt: TGTGCCACCAGTCCGGGACAGGGGTCATTAAATGAGCAGTTCTTC

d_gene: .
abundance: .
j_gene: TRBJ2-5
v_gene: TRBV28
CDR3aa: CASSRNGETQYF
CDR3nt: TGTGCCAGCAGTCGTAATGGCGAGACCCAGTACTTC

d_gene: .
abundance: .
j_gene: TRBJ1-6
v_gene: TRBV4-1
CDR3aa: CASSQDQGLGSPLHF
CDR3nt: TGCGCCAGCAGCCAAGATCAGGGTTTGGGTTCACCCCTCCACTTT

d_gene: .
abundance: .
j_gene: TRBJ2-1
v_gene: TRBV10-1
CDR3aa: CASSDYSINEQFF
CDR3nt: TGCGCCAGCAGTGATTACTCTATCAATGAGCAGTTCTTC

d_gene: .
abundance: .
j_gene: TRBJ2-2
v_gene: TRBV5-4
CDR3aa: CASSFPLERGGTGELFF
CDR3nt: TGTGCCAGCAGCTTTCCACTAGAAAGGGGGGGCACCGGGGAGCTGTTTTTT

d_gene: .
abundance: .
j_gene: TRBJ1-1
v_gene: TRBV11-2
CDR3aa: CASSIRAGTRNTEAFF
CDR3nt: TGTGCCAGCAGCATAAGGGCGGGGACTCGGAACACTGAAGCTTTCTTT

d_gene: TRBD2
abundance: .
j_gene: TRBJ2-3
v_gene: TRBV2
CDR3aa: CASRAGGPVDTQYF
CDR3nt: TGTGCCAGCAGAGCGGGAGGGCCTGTAGATACGCAGTATTTT

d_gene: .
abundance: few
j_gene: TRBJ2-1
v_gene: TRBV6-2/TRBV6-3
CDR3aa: CASSYSGQAYNEQFF
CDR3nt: TGTGCCAGCAGTTACTCGGGACAAGCTTACAATGAGCAGTTCTTC

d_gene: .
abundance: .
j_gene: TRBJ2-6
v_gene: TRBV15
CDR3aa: CATSRAVSGANVLTF
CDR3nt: TGTGCCACCAGCAGAGCAGTCTCTGGGGCCAACGTCCTGACTTTC

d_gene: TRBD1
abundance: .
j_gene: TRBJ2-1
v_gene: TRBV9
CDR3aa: CASSTGQGEQFF
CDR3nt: TGTGCCAGCAGCACAGGACAGGGTGAGCAGTTCTTC

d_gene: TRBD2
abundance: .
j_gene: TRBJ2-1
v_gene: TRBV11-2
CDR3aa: CASIPKRGPYNEQFF
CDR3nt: TGTGCCAGCATCCCAAAGCGGGGACCTTACAATGAGCAGTTCTTC

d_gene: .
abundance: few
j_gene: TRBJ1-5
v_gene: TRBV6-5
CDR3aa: CASSYREGNQPQHF
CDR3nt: TGTGCCAGCAGTTACAGGGAGGGCAATCAGCCCCAGCATTTT

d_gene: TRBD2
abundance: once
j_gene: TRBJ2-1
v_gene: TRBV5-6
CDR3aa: CASSFGTSGTSYNEQFF
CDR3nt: TGTGCCAGCAGCTTTGGGACTAGCGGGACCTCCTACAATGAGCAGTTCTTC

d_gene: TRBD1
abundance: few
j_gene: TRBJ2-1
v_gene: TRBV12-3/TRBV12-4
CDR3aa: CASTGTGVNEQFF
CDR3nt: TGTGCCAGCACCGGGACAGGGGTCAATGAGCAGTTCTTC

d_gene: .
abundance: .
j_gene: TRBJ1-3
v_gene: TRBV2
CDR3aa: CATSRGVGGNTIYF
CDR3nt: TGTGCCACCTCCCGCGGGGTGGGCGGAAACACCATATATTTT

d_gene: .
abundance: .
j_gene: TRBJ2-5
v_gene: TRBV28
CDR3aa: CASSEQETQYF
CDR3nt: TGTGCCAGCAGTGAGCAAGAGACCCAGTACTTC

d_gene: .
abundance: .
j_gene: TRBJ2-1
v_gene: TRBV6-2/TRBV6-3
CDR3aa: CASSAERLYNEQFF
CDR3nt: TGTGCCAGCAGTGCGGAGCGGCTATACAATGAGCAGTTCTTC

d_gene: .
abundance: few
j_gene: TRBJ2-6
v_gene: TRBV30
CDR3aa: CAWSTEAGANVLTF
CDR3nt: TGTGCCTGGAGTACAGAAGCTGGGGCCAACGTCCTGACTTTC

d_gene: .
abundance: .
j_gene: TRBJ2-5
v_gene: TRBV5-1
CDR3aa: CASKSFTGEETQYF
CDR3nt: TGCGCCAGCAAAAGCTTTACGGGAGAAGAGACCCAGTACTTC

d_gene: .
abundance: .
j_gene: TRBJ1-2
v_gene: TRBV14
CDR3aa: CASSPGPNYGYTF
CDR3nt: TGTGCCAGCAGCCCAGGGCCGAACTATGGCTACACCTTC

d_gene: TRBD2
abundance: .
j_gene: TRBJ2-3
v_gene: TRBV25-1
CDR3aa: CASSAGLALGTQYF
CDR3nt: TGTGCCAGCAGTGCCGGACTAGCTTTAGGTACGCAGTATTTT

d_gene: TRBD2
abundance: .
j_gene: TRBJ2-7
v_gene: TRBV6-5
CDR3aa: CASSTTLAGEEQYF
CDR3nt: TGTGCCAGCAGCACCACGCTGGCGGGAGAAGAGCAGTACTTC

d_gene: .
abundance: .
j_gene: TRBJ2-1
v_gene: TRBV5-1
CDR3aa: CASSPGGSSFF
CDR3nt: TGCGCCAGCAGCCCCGGAGGAAGTAGCTTCTTC

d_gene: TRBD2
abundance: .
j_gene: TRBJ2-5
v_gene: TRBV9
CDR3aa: CASSVEGRERETQYF
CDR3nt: TGTGCCAGCAGCGTAGAGGGGAGGGAACGAGAGACCCAGTACTTC

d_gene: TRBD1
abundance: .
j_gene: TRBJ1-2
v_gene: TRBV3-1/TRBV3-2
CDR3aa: CASSLTGDGGYTF
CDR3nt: TGTGCCAGCAGCCTTACAGGGGACGGTGGCTACACCTTC

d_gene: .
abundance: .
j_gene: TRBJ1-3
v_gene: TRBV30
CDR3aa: CAWIGGSGNTIYF
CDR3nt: TGTGCCTGGATCGGGGGCTCTGGAAACACCATATATTTT

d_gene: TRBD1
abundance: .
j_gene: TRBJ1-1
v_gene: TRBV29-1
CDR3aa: CSAGGQGKGTEAFF
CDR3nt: TGCAGCGCCGGGGGACAGGGGAAGGGCACTGAAGCTTTCTTT

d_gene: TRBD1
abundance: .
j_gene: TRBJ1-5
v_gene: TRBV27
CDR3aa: CASSLSGQGVENQPQHF
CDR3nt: TGTGCCAGCAGTTTATCGGGACAGGGGGTAGAAAATCAGCCCCAGCATTTT

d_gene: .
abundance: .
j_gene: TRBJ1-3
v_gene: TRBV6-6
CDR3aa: CASASLSGDGYTIYF
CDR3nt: TGTGCCAGCGCATCTCTCTCAGGGGATGGGTACACCATATATTTT

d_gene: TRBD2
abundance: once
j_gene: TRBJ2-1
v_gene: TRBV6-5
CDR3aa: CASSRPSGGAGEQFF
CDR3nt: TGTGCCAGCAGCCGACCTAGCGGGGGGGCGGGGGAGCAGTTCTTC

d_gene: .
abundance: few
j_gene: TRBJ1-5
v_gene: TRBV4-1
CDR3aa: CASSQYGVNQPQHF
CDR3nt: TGCGCCAGCAGCCAATACGGGGTCAATCAGCCCCAGCATTTT

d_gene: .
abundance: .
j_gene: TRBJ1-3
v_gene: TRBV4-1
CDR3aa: CASSQERGPGNTIYF
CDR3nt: TGCGCCAGCAGCCAAGAAAGAGGGCCGGGAAACACCATATATTTT

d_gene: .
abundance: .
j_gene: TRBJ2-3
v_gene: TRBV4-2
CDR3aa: CASSQVDYSTDTQYF
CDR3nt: TGTGCCAGCAGCCAAGTCGACTACTCCACAGATACGCAGTATTTT

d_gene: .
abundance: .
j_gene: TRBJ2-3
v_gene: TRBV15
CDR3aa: CATSRESAGPDTQYF
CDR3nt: TGTGCCACCAGCAGAGAGAGTGCGGGCCCAGATACGCAGTATTTT

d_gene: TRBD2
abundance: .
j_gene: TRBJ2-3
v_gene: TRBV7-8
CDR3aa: CASSLGLGLAVGGTQYF
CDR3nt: TGTGCCAGCAGCTTAGGCTTGGGACTAGCGGTGGGGGGAACGCAGTATTTT

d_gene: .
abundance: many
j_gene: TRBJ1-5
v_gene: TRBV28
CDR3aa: CASSPHSPNQPQHF
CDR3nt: TGTGCCAGCAGCCCCCACAGTCCAAATCAGCCCCAGCATTTT

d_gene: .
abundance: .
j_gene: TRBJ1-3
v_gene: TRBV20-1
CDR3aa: CSASSGISSGNTIYF
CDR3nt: TGCAGTGCTAGTTCGGGGATCTCCTCTGGAAACACCATATATTTT

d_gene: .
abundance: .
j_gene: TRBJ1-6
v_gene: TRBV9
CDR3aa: CASSVRTDNSPLHF
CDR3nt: TGTGCCAGCAGCGTAAGGACAGATAATTCACCCCTCCACTTT

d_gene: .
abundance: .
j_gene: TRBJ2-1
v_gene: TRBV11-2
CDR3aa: CASSSYEQFF
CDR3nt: TGTGCCAGCAGCTCTTATGAGCAGTTCTTC

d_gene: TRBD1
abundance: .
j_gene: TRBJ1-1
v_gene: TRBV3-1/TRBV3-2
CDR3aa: CASSWTGVGTEAFF
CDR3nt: TGTGCCAGCAGCTGGACAGGGGTTGGCACTGAAGCTTTCTTT

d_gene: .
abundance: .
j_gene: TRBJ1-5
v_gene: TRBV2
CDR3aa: CASTGGAMGQPQHF
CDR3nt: TGTGCCAGCACCGGCGGGGCGATGGGTCAGCCCCAGCATTTT